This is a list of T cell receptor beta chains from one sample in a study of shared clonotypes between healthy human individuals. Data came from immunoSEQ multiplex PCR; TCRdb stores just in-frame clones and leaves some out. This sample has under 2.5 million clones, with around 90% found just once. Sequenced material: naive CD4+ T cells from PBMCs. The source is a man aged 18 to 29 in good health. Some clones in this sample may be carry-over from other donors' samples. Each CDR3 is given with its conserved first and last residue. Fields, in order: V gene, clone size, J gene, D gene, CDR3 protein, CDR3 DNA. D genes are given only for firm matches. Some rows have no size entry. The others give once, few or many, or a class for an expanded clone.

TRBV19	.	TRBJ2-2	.	CASSILTAGTGELFF	TGTGCCAGTAGTATCCTTACGGCGGGGACCGGGGAGCTGTTTTTT
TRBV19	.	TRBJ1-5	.	CASSRIGLSNQPQHF	TGTGCCAGTAGTCGGATCGGGCTGAGCAATCAGCCCCAGCATTTT
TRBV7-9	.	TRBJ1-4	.	CASSSGGLGGKLFF	TGTGCCAGCAGCTCCGGTGGCCTTGGTGGAAAACTGTTTTTT
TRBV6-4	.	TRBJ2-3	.	CASSDKGSTDTQYF	TGTGCCAGCAGTGACAAGGGGAGCACAGATACGCAGTATTTT
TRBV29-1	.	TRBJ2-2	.	CSVAPLGQLTGELFF	TGCAGCGTTGCGCCGCTAGGACAGCTTACCGGGGAGCTGTTTTTT
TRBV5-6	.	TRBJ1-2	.	CASSRLRQKANYGYTF	TGTGCCAGCAGCCGCTTACGACAAAAAGCTAACTATGGCTACACCTTC
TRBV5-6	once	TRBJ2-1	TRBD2	CASSSLSGSRNEQFF	TGTGCCAGCAGCTCCCTTAGCGGGAGCAGAAATGAGCAGTTCTTC
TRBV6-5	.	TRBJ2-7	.	CASSYSSRGSYEQYF	TGTGCCAGCAGTTACTCGTCAAGGGGTTCCTACGAGCAGTACTTC
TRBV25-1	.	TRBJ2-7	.	CASPDVGYEQYF	TGTGCCAGCCCCGATGTGGGGTACGAGCAGTACTTC
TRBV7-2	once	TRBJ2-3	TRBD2	CASSGTSGTDTQYF	TGTGCCAGCAGCGGGACTAGCGGCACAGATACGCAGTATTTT
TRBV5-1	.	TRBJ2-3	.	CASSLGSPHTDTQYF	TGCGCCAGCAGCTTGGGCAGTCCCCACACAGATACGCAGTATTTT
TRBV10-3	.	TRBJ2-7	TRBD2	CAISPQTSGSGEQYF	TGTGCCATCAGTCCTCAGACTAGCGGGAGTGGTGAGCAGTACTTC
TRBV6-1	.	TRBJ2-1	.	CASSLYVDLMDEQFF	TGTGCCAGCAGTTTATACGTTGACCTTATGGATGAGCAGTTCTTC
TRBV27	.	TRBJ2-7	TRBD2	CASSPTRYSGKSYEQYF	TGTGCCAGCAGTCCGACCCGATATAGCGGGAAATCCTACGAGCAGTACTTC
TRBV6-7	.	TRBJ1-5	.	CASSILPGLPYSNQPQHF	TGTGCCAGCAGTATACTACCGGGACTTCCTTATAGCAATCAGCCCCAGCATTTT
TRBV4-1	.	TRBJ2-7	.	CASSQGISYEQYF	TGCGCCAGCAGCCAAGGCATCTCCTACGAGCAGTACTTC
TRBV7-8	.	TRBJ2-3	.	CASQRHSSTDTQYF	TGTGCCAGCCAAAGGCACTCTAGCACAGATACGCAGTATTTT
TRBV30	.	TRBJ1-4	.	CAWSVYGTLREKLFF	TGTGCCTGGAGTGTATATGGGACATTAAGGGAAAAACTGTTTTTT
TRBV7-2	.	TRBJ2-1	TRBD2	CASSLALAGGPDEQFF	TGTGCCAGCAGCTTAGCGCTAGCGGGAGGTCCGGATGAGCAGTTCTTC
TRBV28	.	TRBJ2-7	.	CASSKYGDYEQYF	TGTGCCAGCAGTAAATATGGAGACTACGAGCAGTACTTC
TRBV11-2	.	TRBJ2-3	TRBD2	CASSRVGGRRGDTQYF	TGTGCCAGCAGCCGGGTGGGCGGGAGGCGAGGAGATACGCAGTATTTT
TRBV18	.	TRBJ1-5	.	CASSPFRDTVNQPQHF	TGTGCCAGCTCACCATTCAGGGACACGGTCAATCAGCCCCAGCATTTT
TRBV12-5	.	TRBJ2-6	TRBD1	CASGRSRGIGGANVLTF	TGTGCTAGTGGCCGATCCAGGGGGATTGGAGGGGCCAACGTCCTGACTTTC
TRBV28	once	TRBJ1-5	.	CATAGAYQPQHF	TGTGCCACCGCAGGGGCCTATCAGCCCCAGCATTTT
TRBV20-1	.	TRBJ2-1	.	CSASLGHEQFF	TGCAGTGCTAGCCTGGGTCATGAGCAGTTCTTC
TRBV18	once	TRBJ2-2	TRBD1	CASSPGTGEAGELFF	TGTGCCAGCTCCCCCGGGACAGGGGAAGCCGGGGAGCTGTTTTTT
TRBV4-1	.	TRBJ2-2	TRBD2	CASSQGLAGGAGELFF	TGCGCCAGCAGCCAAGGACTAGCGGGAGGGGCGGGGGAGCTGTTTTTT
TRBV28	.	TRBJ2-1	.	CASSLFVTTYNEQFF	TGTGCCAGCAGTTTATTTGTGACGACCTACAATGAGCAGTTCTTC
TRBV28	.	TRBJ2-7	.	CASSSWLSEQYF	TGTGCCAGCAGTTCTTGGCTGAGTGAGCAGTACTTC
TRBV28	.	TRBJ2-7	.	CASSPPGPKRKYEQYF	TGTGCCAGCAGCCCTCCGGGTCCCAAACGGAAATACGAGCAGTACTTC
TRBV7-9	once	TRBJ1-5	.	CASSSVGPQHF	TGTGCCAGCAGCTCCGTTGGGCCCCAGCATTTT
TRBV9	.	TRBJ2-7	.	CASSVGGDYEQYF	TGTGCCAGCAGCGTAGGAGGTGACTACGAGCAGTACTTC
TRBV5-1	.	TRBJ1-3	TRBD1	CASSSWTGSGNTIYF	TGCGCCAGCAGCTCGTGGACAGGGTCTGGAAACACCATATATTTT
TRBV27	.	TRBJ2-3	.	CARATDTQYF	TGTGCCAGGGCCACAGATACGCAGTATTTT
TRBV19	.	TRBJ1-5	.	CASSRGRDQPQHF	TGTGCCAGTAGTAGGGGTAGGGATCAGCCCCAGCATTTT
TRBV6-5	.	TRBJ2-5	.	CASSRRAQETQYF	TGTGCCAGCAGTCGACGGGCCCAAGAGACCCAGTACTTC
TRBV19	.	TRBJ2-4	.	CASSIDRQTTSNIQYF	TGTGCCAGTAGTATAGATCGTCAGACTACATCTAACATTCAGTACTTC
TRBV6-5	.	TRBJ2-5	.	CASSSRGQETQYF	TGTGCCAGCAGTTCTCGGGGCCAAGAGACCCAGTACTTC
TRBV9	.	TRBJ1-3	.	CASGRVSGRGTIYF	TGTGCCAGCGGGCGTGTTTCAGGGAGAGGCACCATATATTTT
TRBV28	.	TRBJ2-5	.	CASSLPKAFVASREETQYF	TGTGCCAGCAGTTTACCCAAGGCCTTTGTAGCCTCCCGGGAAGAGACCCAGTACTTC
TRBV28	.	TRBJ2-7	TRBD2	CASSSGLAGAYEQYF	TGTGCCAGCAGTTCCGGACTAGCGGGGGCCTACGAGCAGTACTTC
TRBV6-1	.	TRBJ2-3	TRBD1	CASRERPGGSTDTQYF	TGTGCCAGCAGAGAACGTCCAGGGGGCAGTACAGATACGCAGTATTTT
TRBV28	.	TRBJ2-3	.	CASSLGFTDTQYF	TGTGCCAGCAGTTTAGGCTTCACAGATACGCAGTATTTT
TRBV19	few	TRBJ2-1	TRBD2	CASSIGETSVGEQFF	TGTGCCAGTAGTATAGGGGAGACTAGCGTCGGTGAGCAGTTCTTC
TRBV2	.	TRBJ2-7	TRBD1	CASNRGGYEQYF	TGTGCCAGCAACAGGGGTGGCTACGAGCAGTACTTC
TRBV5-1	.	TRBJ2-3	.	CASSSPMTGADTQYF	TGCGCCAGCAGCTCCCCCATGACCGGGGCGGATACGCAGTATTTT
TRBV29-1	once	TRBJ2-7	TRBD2	CSVEQGTSSDEQYF	TGCAGCGTTGAGCAAGGGACTAGCAGTGACGAGCAGTACTTC
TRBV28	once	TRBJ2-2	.	CASSKRTVNTGELFF	TGTGCCAGCAGTAAAAGGACAGTGAACACCGGGGAGCTGTTTTTT
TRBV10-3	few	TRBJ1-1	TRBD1	CAISQQGALGTEAFF	TGTGCCATCAGTCAACAGGGGGCGTTGGGCACTGAAGCTTTCTTT
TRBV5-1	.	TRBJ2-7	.	CASSSLASYEQYF	TGCGCCAGCAGCTCGTTAGCGTCCTACGAGCAGTACTTC
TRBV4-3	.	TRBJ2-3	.	CASSQESSSTDTQYF	TGCGCCAGCAGCCAAGAGAGCAGCAGCACAGATACGCAGTATTTT
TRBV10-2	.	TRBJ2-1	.	CASSEGVEQFF	TGCGCCAGCAGTGAGGGAGTTGAGCAGTTCTTC
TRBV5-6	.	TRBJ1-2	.	CASSLGEGAAQSYGYTF	TGTGCCAGCAGCTTGGGAGAAGGGGCGGCTCAATCCTATGGCTACACCTTC
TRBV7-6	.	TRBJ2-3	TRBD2	CASSTISGSSDTQYF	TGTGCCAGCAGCACGATTAGCGGGAGTTCTGATACGCAGTATTTT
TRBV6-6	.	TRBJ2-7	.	CASSFRRYEQYF	TGTGCCAGCAGCTTCCGACGATACGAGCAGTACTTC
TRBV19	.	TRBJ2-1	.	CASTPGSSYNEQFF	TGTGCCAGTACCCCAGGTAGCTCCTACAATGAGCAGTTCTTC
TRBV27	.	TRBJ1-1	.	CASSLALRQWSEAFF	TGTGCCAGCAGTTTAGCATTACGGCAGTGGTCTGAAGCTTTCTTT
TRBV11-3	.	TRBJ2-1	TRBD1	CASSLAGTGHNEQFF	TGTGCCAGCAGCTTAGCAGGGACAGGTCACAATGAGCAGTTCTTC
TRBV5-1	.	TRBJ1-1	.	CASSLIEGRNTEAFF	TGCGCCAGCAGCTTGATAGAGGGGCGAAACACTGAAGCTTTCTTT